This T cell receptor beta chain was captured in a study of monozygotic twins with cystic fibrosis. The assay was immunoSEQ multiplex PCR, and TCRdb's table has in-frame clones only and misses some. The table lists fewer than 30,000 clones, about nine tenths of them singletons. Study-level findings and limits: Monozygotic CF twins shared more identical nucleotide clonotypes than unrelated patients.

There are 16 residues in the CDR3. CDR1 is SGHDN, CDR2 FVKESK, per germline. The V gene lost 1 base and the J gene lost 1 base, with 11 bases spanning the gap. As concerns this clone: Antigen: not known.

Sequenced: blood. The clonotype was recovered from a girl aged 2-10 years with cystic fibrosis. This sequence joins TRBV14 and TRBJ2-1; D is ambiguous. As DNA, the CDR3 is TGTGCCAGCAGCCAAGTACAGAACAAGTCCTACAATGAGCAGTTCTTC. Protein product: CASSQVQNKSYNEQFF.